The 30 T cell receptor beta chains reported below all come from one sample, sequenced in a study of CD8+ T cells in alopecia areata. Extraction of RNA preceded its reverse transcription into cDNA, which served as the sequencing template. Using immunoSEQ multiplex PCR, the repertoire was profiled, and TCRdb retains in-frame clones only, with some absent. The table includes 150,000 to 200,000 clones, approximately 61% detected once. Sample treatment: oral pan-JAK inhibitor, 5-10 mg twice daily. Here the sequenced sample was CD4+ T cells sorted from blood, taken at week 24, from a patient treated with tofacitinib. These TCRs come from a human donor with alopecia areata.

The gene calls are TRBV10-2 and TRBJ2-7; 8 positions agree with TRBD1. The CDR3 consists of 15 residues. Germline loops: CDR1 WSHSY, CDR2 SAAADI. V lost 6 bases to trimming and J lost 3 bases; unmatched junction nucleotides: 10. The DNA for the CDR3 is TGCGCCAGCAGGGGTACAGGGGGGACCTTCTACGAGCAGTACTTC. Amino acids: CASRGTGGTFYEQYF.

The V and J genes are TRBV5-1 and TRBJ2-7, with D hard to call. V was clipped by 4 bases and J by 3 bases, with 11 bases between them. Looked up from germline, CDR1 is SGHRS and CDR2 is YFSETQ. The CDR3 spans 13 residues. The CDR3 DNA follows: TGCGCCAGCAGCGACCTTGGGGTCTACGAGCAGTACTTC. Translation gives CASSDLGVYEQYF.

Only a few counts were recorded for this clone. Other DNA sequences within the sample encode an identical CDR3. This chain links TRBV29-1 with TRBJ1-1; 7 nucleotides line up with TRBD1. Per germline, CDR1 SQVTM and CDR2 ANQGSEA. There are 11 residues in the CDR3. V lost 4 bases, J lost 7 bases, and 3 bases stayed unmatched. CDR3: CSVAGGSEAFF. For the CDR3, the DNA is TGCAGCGTTGCAGGGGGAAGTGAAGCTTTCTTT.

Comments on this clone: Other DNA sequences in the sample encode the same CDR3. As DNA, the CDR3 is TGCAGCGTTGGAGACAGGGGAAGTGGCTACACCTTC. It encodes CSVGDRGSGYTF. The chain links TRBV29-1 to TRBJ1-2; 8 bases agree with TRBD1. The germline gives CDR1 SQVTM, CDR2 ANQGSEA. CDR3 length: 12 amino acids. With 4 bases clipped from V and 7 bases from J, the junction kept 5 bases outside the gene matches.

A single count supports this clone. The chain employs TRBV9 and TRBJ1-2; TRBD1 matches 7 bases. There are 14 residues in the CDR3. Germline CDR1 SGDLS, CDR2 YYNGEE. Trimming at V came to 4 bases and at J to 7 bases, leaving 10 bases not matched to a gene. Here the CDR3 reads CASSPHTGAGGYTF. The CDR3 DNA reads TGTGCCAGCAGCCCGCACACAGGGGCAGGTGGCTACACCTTC.

V and J are TRBV25-1 and TRBJ2-7; D gene uncertain. The V gene's germline CDR1 is MGHDK and CDR2 SYGVNS. There are 11 residues in the CDR3. With 2 bases removed from V and 7 bases from J, the gap between germline ends came to 6 bases. In DNA form, the CDR3 reads TGTGCCAGCAGTGAAACAAGGGAGCAGTACTTC. Translated, it gives CASSETREQYF.

This clone was seen more than once but under ten times. The chain employs TRBV10-2 and TRBJ2-6, with D tentatively TRBD1 (5 bases). The germline CDR1 and CDR2 sequences are WSHSY and SAAADI. V was shortened by 3 bases and J by 2 bases, with 8 bases between the two germline ends. The CDR3 covers 15 residues. For the CDR3, the DNA is TGCGCCAGCAGTGACATAGGGGCTGGGGCCAACGTCCTGACTTTC. This sequence encodes CASSDIGAGANVLTF.

This clone was observed a handful of times. The chain has TRBV29-1 and TRBJ2-3; TRBD1 matches 12 bases. With V trimmed by 1 base and J by 2 bases, 1 base remained unmatched. Per germline, CDR1 SQVTM and CDR2 ANQGSEA. The CDR3 is 15 amino acids. The CDR3: CSVEVGQGATDTQYF. Written as DNA, the CDR3 is TGCAGCGTTGAAGTGGGACAGGGGGCCACAGATACGCAGTATTTT.

V is TRBV9 and J is TRBJ1-2, with D perhaps matching TRBD1 (6 bases). Germline V gene lookup returns CDR1 SGDLS and CDR2 YYNGEE. This CDR3 comprises 12 residues. V lost 2 bases and J 8 bases, leaving 10 bases between the germline ends. CDR3 loop: CASSVVGGGYTF. The CDR3 region has the DNA TGTGCCAGCAGCGTCGTGGGGGGCGGCTACACCTTC.

V is TRBV11-3 and J is TRBJ2-5, with TRBD1 as a possible D gene (6 bases). CDR3 length: 15 residues. Trimming cost V 4 bases and J 4 bases, with 16 bases left between them. CDR1 is SGHNT and CDR2 is YENEEA in the germline V gene. This chain's CDR3 is CASSSSGGPTETQYF. CDR3 in DNA: TGTGCCAGCAGCTCGAGTGGGGGCCCGACAGAGACCCAGTACTTC.

This clone has just a few counts. The J gene is TRBJ2-2, the V gene TRBV11-2; D is undetermined. There are 15 residues in the CDR3. In germline, CDR1 is SGHAT, CDR2 FQNNGV. Trimming took 5 bases from V and 0 from J, leaving 10 bases between them. DNA of the CDR3: TGTGCCAGCAGCATGAGACTCTCGAACACCGGGGAGCTGTTTTTT. Translation gives CASSMRLSNTGELFF.

The J gene is TRBJ1-2, the V gene TRBV30; unclear D gene. Looked up from germline, CDR1 is GTSNPN and CDR2 is SVGIG (reference sequence). V gave up 3 bases and J gave up 4 bases, with 9 bases separating them. The CDR3 spans 12 residues. CDR3 nucleotide sequence: TGTGCCTGGAGCGCCCAGATCTATGGCTACACCTTC. Protein: CAWSAQIYGYTF. Using reference TRBV30 and TRBJ1-2 for the parts outside the CDR3, the full variable domain is SQTIHQWPATLVQPVGSPLSLECTVEGTSNPNLYWYRQAAGRGLQLLFYSVGIGQISSEVPQNLSASRPQDRQFILSSKKLLLSDSGFYLCAWSAQIYGYTFGSGTRLTVV.

This clone was seen more than once but under ten times. The J gene is TRBJ2-7, the V gene TRBV29-1, with 9 bases identical to TRBD1. Germline V CDR1 and CDR2: SQVTM, ANQGSEA. The J segment lost 2 bases and the V segment lost 7 bases, leaving 0 bases of the junction unmatched. The CDR3 covers 11 residues. The CDR3 DNA reads TGCAGCGGACAGGGGGCCTACGAGCAGTACTTC. This sequence encodes CSGQGAYEQYF.

This clone was observed a handful of times. The chain joins TRBV6-5 to TRBJ1-2, with TRBD1 as a possible D gene (5 bases). Trimming cost V 4 bases and J 1 base, with 13 bases left between them. This CDR3 region has 15 residues. Germline-derived CDR1 and CDR2 are MNHEY and SVGAGI. The CDR3: CASSSGVRVNYGYTF. DNA of the CDR3: TGTGCCAGCAGTTCAGGCGTCAGGGTTAACTATGGCTACACCTTC.

This clone was detected only a few times. This rearrangement joins TRBV27 to TRBJ1-2; D ambiguous. Trimming removed 3 bases at V and 2 bases at J, with 7 bases between. CDR3 length: 13 amino acids. Germline V CDR1 and CDR2: MNHEY, SMNVEV (reference sequence). The CDR3 DNA reads TGTGCCAGCAGTTTCGCGGGGAACTATGGCTACACCTTC. As protein: CASSFAGNYGYTF.

In this sample, this clone turned up once. This chain links TRBV30 with TRBJ2-7; D is tentatively TRBD1 or TRBD2 (5 bases each). CDR3 length: 14 amino acids. Germline V gene sequence: CDR1 GTSNPN, CDR2 SVGIG (reference sequence). V shed 2 bases and J shed 5 bases, with 16 bases lying between them. The CDR3 DNA reads as TGTGCCTGGAGTTCTCTACTAGGGGCCAACGAGCAGTACTTC. This gives the protein CAWSSLLGANEQYF. Full variable domain (missing parts from reference TRBV30 and TRBJ2-7): SQTIHQWPATLVQPVGSPLSLECTVEGTSNPNLYWYRQAAGRGLQLLFYSVGIGQISSEVPQNLSASRPQDRQFILSSKKLLLSDSGFYLCAWSSLLGANEQYFGPGTRLTVT.

Regarding this clone: This may stem from a read error, because a much larger clone lies one nucleotide away. The CDR3 reads CSVVPYNTEDGSYEQYF. The CDR3 DNA is TGCAGCGTAGTACCATACAACACCGAGGATGGTTCCTACGAGCAGTACTTC. The chain combines TRBV29-1 with TRBJ2-5; D uncertain. Matching the DNA end better, TRBJ2-7 makes the J call doubtful. The CDR3 is made up of 17 amino acids. The germline CDR1 and CDR2 sequences are SQVTM and ANQGSEA.

The chain uses TRBV30 and TRBJ2-1; no definite D call. V lost 4 bases and J 9 bases, leaving 10 bases between the germline ends. Germline loops: CDR1 GTSNPN, CDR2 SVGIG (reference sequence). CDR3 length: 11 amino acids. CDR3 nucleotide sequence: TGTGCCTGGAATTTGGGTGTTGAGCAGTTCTTC. It is translated as CAWNLGVEQFF.

This clone has a count of ten or more. The gene calls are TRBV4-3 and TRBJ2-3; 7 positions agree with TRBD2. V dropped 3 bases and J dropped 1; count of bases not matched to a gene: 10. The V gene's germline CDR1 is LGHNA and CDR2 YSLEER. The CDR3 loop spans 17 amino acids. For the CDR3, the DNA is TGCGCCAGCAGCCACCAAAAGACTAGCCGGGGCACAGATACGCAGTATTTT. Its translation: CASSHQKTSRGTDTQYF.

This clone has a handful of counts. V is TRBV4-2 and J is TRBJ2-3; the match to TRBD2 covers 11 bases. CDR1 is LGHNA and CDR2 is YNFKEQ in the germline V gene. Trimming took 1 base from V and 3 from J; bases not matched to a gene: 9. The CDR3 sequence is 18 residues long. The CDR3: CASSQGETSGAETDTQYF. CDR3 DNA: TGTGCCAGCAGCCAAGGGGAGACTAGCGGGGCGGAAACAGATACGCAGTATTTT.

This clone was counted only a few times. The CDR3 protein is CASSAPGPKGNEQFF. The CDR3 DNA reads TGCGCCAGCAGCGCGCCGGGTCCGAAGGGGAATGAGCAGTTCTTC. The J gene is TRBJ2-1, the V gene TRBV5-1; tentative D call: TRBD1 (5 bases). The V end was cut by 4 bases, the J end by 7 bases, with 18 bases between. Germline assignment: CDR1 SGHRS and CDR2 YFSETQ. This CDR3 has 15 residues.

V gene TRBV30 combines with J gene TRBJ1-4; 7 bases match TRBD1. V lost 6 bases, J lost 4 bases, and 8 bases stayed unmatched. Germline V gives CDR1 GTSNPN, CDR2 SVGIG (reference sequence). The CDR3 is 14 amino acids. This CDR3 reads CACQQGRGNEKLFF. The CDR3 coding sequence is TGTGCCTGTCAACAGGGGCGGGGTAATGAAAAACTGTTTTTT.

The rearrangement uses TRBV5-1 and TRBJ2-7; D uncertain. Germline CDR1 SGHRS, CDR2 YFSETQ. The CDR3 contains 15 residues. V lost 4 bases to trimming and J lost 1 base, with 15 bases between them. In DNA form, the CDR3 reads TGCGCCAGCAGCCCGGATTGGCGACCGTCCTACGAGCAGTACTTC. Translation: CASSPDWRPSYEQYF.

This chain joins TRBV7-2 and TRBJ2-1, with D possibly TRBD1 on 6 matching bases. There are 14 residues in the CDR3. V shed 5 bases and J shed 4 bases, with 12 bases lying between them. The germline CDR1 and CDR2 sequences are SGHTA and FQGNSA. The CDR3 reads CASSPGTHYNEQFF. CDR3 bases: TGTGCCAGCAGCCCGGGGACACATTACAATGAGCAGTTCTTC.

CDR3 residues: CATSTGQPMLFF. DNA of the CDR3: TGTGCCACCAGCACCGGACAGCCGATGCTGTTTTTT. This sequence joins TRBV15 and TRBJ1-4, with a possible D match to TRBD1 (6 bases). From germline, CDR1 is LNHNV and CDR2 YYDKDF (reference sequence). The CDR3 runs to 12 residues. V shed 4 bases and J shed 14 bases, with 14 bases lying between them.

In regard to this clone: This sample also contains other DNA sequences that code for the same CDR3. The CDR3 loop is CSVQGQRNTGELFF. The CDR3 DNA reads TGCAGCGTCCAGGGACAGAGGAACACCGGGGAGCTGTTTTTT. The rearrangement joins TRBV29-1 to TRBJ2-2, with 7 bases that match TRBD1. V was pared by 6 bases and J by 1 base, with 5 bases of the junction left unmatched. CDR3 size: 14 residues. Germline loops: CDR1 SQVTM, CDR2 ANQGSEA.

This clone was recorded many times. V is TRBV7-9 and J is TRBJ2-3; D perhaps matches TRBD2 (5 bases). The length of the CDR3 is 16 residues. Trimming stripped 1 base from V and 6 bases from J, with 17 bases between. Germline CDR1 SEHNR, CDR2 FQNEAQ (reference sequence). CDR3 sequence reads: CASSLGTGRSGDTQYF. CDR3 nucleotide sequence: TGTGCCAGCAGCTTAGGAACGGGGAGATCCGGGGATACGCAGTATTTT.

In regard to this clone: The sample holds other DNA sequences that translate to the same CDR3. The chain joins TRBV29-1 to TRBJ1-1, with D possibly being TRBD1 (5 bases). V lost 4 bases to trimming and J lost 0 bases, with 6 bases between them. From germline, CDR1 is SQVTM and CDR2 ANQGSEA. The CDR3 contains 12 residues. DNA of the CDR3: TGCAGCGTTGCACAGGTGAACACTGAAGCTTTCTTT. It encodes CSVAQVNTEAFF.

V and J are TRBV30 and TRBJ1-4; 7 bases agree with TRBD1. The CDR3 loop spans 15 amino acids. Germline V gives CDR1 GTSNPN, CDR2 SVGIG (reference sequence). The J segment lost 8 bases and the V segment lost 0 bases, leaving 9 bases of the junction unmatched. The CDR3 is CAWSVQRGPGEKLFF. The CDR3 region has the DNA TGTGCCTGGAGTGTACAGAGGGGGCCTGGGGAAAAACTGTTTTTT.

The chain links TRBV29-1 to TRBJ2-3, with D possibly matching TRBD1 (5 bases). Trimming removed 2 bases at V and 4 bases at J, with 7 bases between. This CDR3 contains 12 residues. CDR1 and CDR2 from the germline V gene are SQVTM and ANQGSEA. The CDR3 region is CSVEQGPDTQYF. The CDR3 nucleotides are TGCAGCGTTGAACAGGGCCCAGATACGCAGTATTTT.